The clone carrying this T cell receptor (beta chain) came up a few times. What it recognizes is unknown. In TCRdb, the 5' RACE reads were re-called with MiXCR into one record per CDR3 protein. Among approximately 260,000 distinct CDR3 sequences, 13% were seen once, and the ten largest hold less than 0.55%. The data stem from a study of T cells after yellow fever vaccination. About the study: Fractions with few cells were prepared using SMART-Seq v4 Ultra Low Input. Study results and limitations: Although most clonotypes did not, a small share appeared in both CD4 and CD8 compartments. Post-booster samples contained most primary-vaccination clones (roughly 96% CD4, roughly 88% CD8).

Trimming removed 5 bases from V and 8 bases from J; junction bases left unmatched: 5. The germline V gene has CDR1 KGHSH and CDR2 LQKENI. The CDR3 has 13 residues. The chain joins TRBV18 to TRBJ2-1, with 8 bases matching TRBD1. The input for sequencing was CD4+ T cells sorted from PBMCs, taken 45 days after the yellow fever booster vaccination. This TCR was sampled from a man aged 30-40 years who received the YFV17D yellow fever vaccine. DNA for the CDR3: TGTGCCAGCTCAAGGACAGGGATCGATGAGCAGTTCTTC. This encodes CASSRTGIDEQFF.